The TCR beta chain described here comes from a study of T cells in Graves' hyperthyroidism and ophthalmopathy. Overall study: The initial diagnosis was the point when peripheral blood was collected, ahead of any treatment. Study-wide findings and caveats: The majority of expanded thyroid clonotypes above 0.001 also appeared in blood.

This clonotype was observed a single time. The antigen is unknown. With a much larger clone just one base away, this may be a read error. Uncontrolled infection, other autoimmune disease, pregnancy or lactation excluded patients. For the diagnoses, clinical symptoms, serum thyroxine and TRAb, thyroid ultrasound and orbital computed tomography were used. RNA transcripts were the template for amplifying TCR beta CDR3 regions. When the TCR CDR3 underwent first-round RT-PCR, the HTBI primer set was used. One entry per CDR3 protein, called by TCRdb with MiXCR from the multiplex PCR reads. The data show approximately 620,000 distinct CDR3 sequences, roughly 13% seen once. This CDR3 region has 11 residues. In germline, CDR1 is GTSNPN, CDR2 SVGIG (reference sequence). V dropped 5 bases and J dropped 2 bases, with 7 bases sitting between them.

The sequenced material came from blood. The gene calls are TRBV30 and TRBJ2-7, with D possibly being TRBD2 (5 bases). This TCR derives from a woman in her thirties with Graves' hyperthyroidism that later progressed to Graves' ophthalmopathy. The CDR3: CAWGLAYEQYF. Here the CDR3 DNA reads TGTGCCTGGGGACTTGCCTACGAGCAGTACTTC.